The next 2 T cell receptor beta chains were all read from a single sample in a study of technical replicates of blood from several donors. Assay: immunoSEQ multiplex PCR; the TCRdb copy retains only in-frame clones and omits some. The data contain more than 65,000 clones, approximately 93% of them singletons. Sample: T cells isolated from PBMCs. These receptors were taken from a human donor in good health.

The chain is built from TRBV27 and TRBJ2-2; tentatively, D is TRBD2 (6 bases). Germline V gene sequence: CDR1 MNHEY, CDR2 SMNVEV (reference sequence). The length of the CDR3 is 14 residues. The germline V and J ends were trimmed by 6 bases and 5 bases, with 13 bases remaining between them. DNA for the CDR3: TGTGCCAGCAGGGACGGGAGCTTAACCGGGGAGCTGTTTTTT. Its translation: CASRDGSLTGELFF.

V usage is TRBV7-9 and J usage is TRBJ1-2; no clear D. The CDR3 is 11 residues long. CDR1 is SEHNR and CDR2 is FQNEAQ in the germline V gene (reference sequence). V gave up 4 bases and J gave up 3 bases, with 3 bases separating them. CDR3 amino acids: CASSSDYGYTF. In DNA, the CDR3 is TGTGCCAGCAGCTCGGACTATGGCTACACCTTC.